These 4 T cell receptor beta chains share one sample of origin, sequenced in a study of T cells in Graves' hyperthyroidism and ophthalmopathy. TCR beta CDR3 regions were amplified from RNA transcripts. RT-PCR in the first round (using the HTBI primer set) targeted the TCR CDR3. A single record per CDR3 protein comes from TCRdb applying MiXCR to the multiplex PCR reads. Found here are more than 550,000 distinct CDR3 sequences, about 45% of them singletons; the top ten hold under 8%. The sequenced sample was peripheral blood or thyroid tissue (not recorded which). The receptors were gathered from an adult man with Graves' disease, either hyperthyroidism or ophthalmopathy (not recorded which).

This clonotype was recorded at least ten times. V gene TRBV24-1 combines with J gene TRBJ1-1; D is undetermined. This CDR3 is built from 16 residues. The ends were cut back, 1 base at V and 2 bases at J, with 13 bases in the middle. Germline V gene sequence: CDR1 KGHDR, CDR2 SFDVKD. Written as DNA, the CDR3 is TGTGCCACCAGTGATTTCAAGGCGAGAGGAAACACTGAAGCTTTCTTT. Encoded protein: CATSDFKARGNTEAFF.

The chain links TRBV20-1 to TRBJ2-5, with D perhaps TRBD2 (5 bases). V lost 1 base and J lost 9, with 18 bases in between. The CDR3 is 14 amino acids. Germline V gene data show CDR1 as DFQATT and CDR2 as SNEGSKA (reference sequence). The CDR3 spells CSARGGATNQPQYF. CDR3 nucleotide sequence: TGCAGTGCTAGAGGGGGAGCGACCAATCAGCCCCAGTACTTC.

This clonotype was seen more than once but under ten times. The genes are TRBV13 and TRBJ1-4; D remains ambiguous. Trimming removed 3 bases from V and 7 bases from J, with 18 bases in between. The germline V gene encodes CDR1 PRHDT and CDR2 FYEKMQ (reference sequence). The CDR3 extends over 16 amino acids. CDR3 bases: TGTGCCAGCAGCTTCGGCACCGGCCGGGAGCGTGAAAAACTGTTTTTT. Protein product: CASSFGTGREREKLFF.

About this clonotype: Just one base apart from a much larger clone, this may be a read error. V gene TRBV29-1 combines with J gene TRBJ2-2, with TRBD2 matching 8 bases. The CDR3 is made up of 15 amino acids. The germline V gene has CDR1 SQVTM and CDR2 ANQGSEA. CDR3 loop: CSAIAGLTNTGELVF. The CDR3 DNA reads as TGCAGCGCTATAGCGGGGCTAACGAACACCGGGGAGCTGGTTTTT.